Given below is one T cell receptor beta chain in context. There are a few counts of this clone. The clone's antigen remains unknown. No base qualities exist here, and no much larger clone lies one base off it. Patients with a history of autoimmune disease or receiving systemic immunosuppression were excluded from the trial. Peripheral blood for TCR sequencing was collected from all dose cohorts at baseline, on cycle 4 day 1, and on cycle 7 day 1. The samples were taken from a phase I, first-in-human, multicenter, open-label dose-escalation trial of ivuxolimab. Adults with locally advanced or metastatic melanoma, renal cell, hepatocellular, or head and neck squamous cell carcinoma were enrolled in the trial. CD4+ and CD8+ T cells were sorted separately from peripheral blood before TCR sequencing. Genomic DNA was isolated from the sorted cells so that the TCRbeta CDR3 region could be sequenced. The immunoSEQ Assay was used to sequence the TCRbeta CDR3 regions. TCRdb mirrors the immuneACCESS table, restricted to in-frame sequences. Some clones are absent from its copies; in checked studies, under half trace to an unresolved V gene, and the reason for the others is unknown. The sample records 50,000 to 75,000 clones, about 87% of which are singletons. 0.37% of the sample is in the top ten clones.

This entry is derived from a study of OX40 agonist ivuxolimab in advanced cancers. Background on the whole study: Ivuxolimab was an agonistic, fully human IgG2 monoclonal antibody directed against OX40 (CD134), a costimulatory receptor. The paper reports the monotherapy dose-escalation portion (N of about 54 patients) of the phase I ivuxolimab trial. Of the approximately 50 dose-escalation patients, hepatocellular carcinoma was present in about 19, melanoma in roughly 15, renal cell carcinoma in 9 and head and neck cancer in 9. The point of sequencing TCRbeta in the periphery was to test whether ivuxolimab changed TCR sequence diversity and drove clonal T-cell expansion. Intravenous ivuxolimab was administered to patients every 2 weeks at six dose levels: 0.01, 0.1, 0.3, 1.5, 3 and 10 mg/kg. Partial responses occurred in three dose-escalation patients: two with cutaneous melanoma and one with hepatocellular carcinoma. A male proportion of around 80% and a mean age of roughly 58 years, ranging from roughly 23 to 80, were recorded for the dose-escalation cohort. Patients were allowed to have had prior anti-PD-1, anti-PD-L1 or anti-CTLA-4 therapy, and around two fifths of the dose-escalation patients had been treated with checkpoint inhibitors. What the authors observed across the whole study: Low levels of normalized T-cell clonal expansion were also seen in some patients who did not respond. At doses from 0.1 to 3.0 mg/kg, clonal expansion was seen in both CD4+ and CD8+ blood T cells between baseline and week 6. The antigen specificity of the peripheral T cells that underwent clonal expansion was not determined. On average, CD8+ T cells showed more expanded clones than CD4+ T cells after ivuxolimab. In partial responders in the 0.1-3.0 mg/kg groups, normalized peripheral clonal expansion was found to be among the lowest, especially among CD8+ T cells.

CDR1 and CDR2 (MNHEY, SMNVEV) derive from the germline V gene (reference sequence). A distance of 7 bases separates the germline ends of V and J, which lose 6 bases and 4 bases respectively. Reading from cysteine to phenylalanine, the CDR3 counts 11 amino acids. Just CDR3 DNA is preserved here, 33 bases in frame from base 1. The chain employs TRBV27 and TRBJ2-7; the D gene cannot be named for sure. The material was CD4+ or CD8+ T cells sorted from blood, obtained in a trial of the OX40 agonist ivuxolimab. This receptor was identified in an adult with an advanced solid tumor such as melanoma, head and neck, liver or kidney cancer. For the CDR3, the sequence is CASSPVYEQYF. In nucleotides, the sequence is TGTGCCAGCAGCCCCGTGTACGAGCAGTACTTC.